This is a list of T cell receptor beta chains from one sample in a study of type 1 regulatory T cells. These TCRs are of unknown antigen specificity. TCRdb passed the reads through MiXCR, listing each CDR3 protein once. The data contain approximately 42,000 distinct CDR3 sequences, more than 10% of them singletons. Material: cultured non-Tr1 T cells, either the whole culture or a sorted T cell fraction (not recorded which). The receptors stem from a human donor in good health. Both conserved end residues are part of each CDR3. The order of the fields is clone size, V gene, D gene, J gene, CDR3 protein, CDR3 DNA. The D gene is left open where the match is weak. Expanded clones get a size class; other rows say once, few or many, or leave the size out.

size: many
V: TRBV12-3/TRBV12-4
D: NA
J: TRBJ2-5
CDR3: CASRSAFMETQYF
DNA: TGTGCCAGCAGGTCAGCCTTTATGGAGACCCAGTACTTC

size: many
V: TRBV29-1
D: NA
J: TRBJ1-2
CDR3: CSVEDRGEWSYTF
DNA: TGCAGCGTTGAAGATAGAGGGGAATGGAGCTACACCTTC

size: many
V: TRBV7-9
D: NA
J: TRBJ2-1
CDR3: CASSPHREQFF
DNA: TGTGCCAGCAGCCCCCATCGAGAGCAGTTCTTC

size: many
V: TRBV9
D: NA
J: TRBJ1-1
CDR3: CASSAETPGARAFF
DNA: TGTGCCAGCAGCGCCGAAACACCAGGGGCGCGGGCTTTCTTT

size: few
V: TRBV10-3
D: TRBD2
J: TRBJ2-1
CDR3: CAISWASGIDEQFF
DNA: TGTGCCATCAGTTGGGCTAGCGGGATCGATGAGCAGTTCTTC

size: NA
V: TRBV6-1
D: TRBD2
J: TRBJ2-1
CDR3: CASSVAGVGNEQFF
DNA: TGTGCCAGCAGTGTGGCGGGAGTCGGCAATGAGCAGTTCTTC

size: many
V: TRBV20-1
D: NA
J: TRBJ2-5
CDR3: CSVLRAQETQYF
DNA: TGCAGTGTCCTTCGGGCGCAAGAGACCCAGTACTTC

size: NA
V: TRBV7-2
D: NA
J: TRBJ2-7
CDR3: CASTRRGSYEQYF
DNA: TGTGCCAGCACCAGGAGGGGGAGCTACGAGCAGTACTTC

size: many
V: TRBV7-9
D: NA
J: TRBJ2-7
CDR3: CASSLEVLREQYF
DNA: TGTGCCAGCAGCTTAGAGGTCTTACGCGAGCAGTACTTC

size: NA
V: TRBV6-2/TRBV6-3
D: NA
J: TRBJ2-1
CDR3: CASRRASSYNEQFF
DNA: TGTGCCAGCCGCCGAGCGAGCTCCTACAATGAGCAGTTCTTC

size: many
V: TRBV12-3/TRBV12-4
D: NA
J: TRBJ2-7
CDR3: CATTDGINYEQYF
DNA: TGTGCCACCACGGACGGAATTAATTACGAGCAGTACTTC

size: many
V: TRBV2
D: NA
J: TRBJ2-3
CDR3: CASKKGAGELTDTQYF
DNA: TGTGCCAGCAAGAAGGGGGCGGGAGAGTTGACAGATACGCAGTATTTT

size: NA
V: TRBV10-3
D: NA
J: TRBJ2-7
CDR3: CAIKPGEGEQYF
DNA: TGTGCCATCAAGCCAGGGGAGGGGGAGCAGTACTTC

size: many
V: TRBV7-3
D: NA
J: TRBJ2-5
CDR3: CASSPGVGKTQYF
DNA: TGTGCCAGCAGCCCTGGGGTAGGAAAGACCCAGTACTTC

size: NA
V: TRBV4-1
D: TRBD2
J: TRBJ2-7
CDR3: CASSRELAGGFFEQYF
DNA: TGCGCCAGCAGCCGAGAATTAGCGGGAGGGTTCTTCGAGCAGTACTTC

size: many
V: TRBV4-2
D: TRBD1
J: TRBJ1-2
CDR3: CASSVGTEPYGYTF
DNA: TGTGCCAGCAGCGTCGGGACAGAACCTTATGGCTACACCTTC

size: many
V: TRBV28
D: TRBD2
J: TRBJ2-5
CDR3: CASRQGRSGSGKTQYF
DNA: TGTGCCAGCAGGCAGGGGAGGAGCGGGAGTGGGAAGACCCAGTACTTC

size: NA
V: TRBV5-5
D: NA
J: TRBJ2-7
CDR3: CASSGPSAEGEQYF
DNA: TGTGCCAGCAGCGGGCCTAGCGCCGAAGGAGAGCAGTACTTC

size: few
V: TRBV20-1
D: NA
J: TRBJ1-5
CDR3: CSANRDQNQPQHF
DNA: TGCAGTGCCAACCGGGATCAGAATCAGCCCCAGCATTTT

size: many
V: TRBV5-1
D: NA
J: TRBJ2-3
CDR3: CASSLASAGTDTQYF
DNA: TGCGCCAGCAGCTTGGCCTCGGCGGGCACAGATACGCAGTATTTT

size: few
V: TRBV3-1
D: NA
J: TRBJ2-1
CDR3: CASSHLARRDEQFF
DNA: TGTGCCAGCAGCCACCTCGCGCGACGGGATGAGCAGTTCTTC

size: many
V: TRBV27
D: NA
J: TRBJ1-6
CDR3: CASSLYGTHSPLHF
DNA: TGTGCCAGCAGTTTATATGGGACACATTCACCCCTCCACTTT

size: NA
V: TRBV18
D: TRBD1
J: TRBJ2-7
CDR3: CASSQGTGEGYEQYF
DNA: TGTGCCAGCTCACAGGGGACAGGGGAAGGCTACGAGCAGTACTTC

size: many
V: TRBV12-3/TRBV12-4
D: NA
J: TRBJ1-1
CDR3: CASSFPNTEAFF
DNA: TGTGCCAGCAGTTTTCCGAACACTGAAGCTTTCTTT

size: many
V: TRBV20-1
D: NA
J: TRBJ1-4
CDR3: CSAPPGGWSTNEKLFF
DNA: TGCAGTGCCCCCCCGGGGGGGTGGTCAACTAATGAAAAACTGTTTTTT

size: many
V: TRBV5-4
D: TRBD1
J: TRBJ1-1
CDR3: CASSLRDRGTEAFF
DNA: TGTGCCAGCAGCTTGAGAGACAGGGGTACTGAAGCTTTCTTT

size: medium-sized
V: TRBV7-3
D: TRBD2
J: TRBJ2-5
CDR3: CASSHGRAETQYF
DNA: TGTGCCAGCAGCCACGGGAGGGCAGAGACCCAGTACTTC

size: many
V: TRBV19
D: NA
J: TRBJ1-5
CDR3: CASKWTGRANQPQHF
DNA: TGTGCCAGTAAGTGGACGGGAAGGGCGAATCAGCCCCAGCATTTT

size: many
V: TRBV19
D: TRBD1
J: TRBJ2-1
CDR3: CASSGTGQVWEQFF
DNA: TGTGCCAGTAGTGGAACCGGACAGGTCTGGGAGCAGTTCTTC

size: NA
V: TRBV12-3/TRBV12-4
D: TRBD2
J: TRBJ2-7
CDR3: CASSLGGSQYEQYF
DNA: TGTGCCAGCAGTTTGGGCGGGAGTCAATACGAGCAGTACTTC

size: NA
V: TRBV20-1
D: NA
J: TRBJ2-5
CDR3: CGASGGAYQETQYF
DNA: TGCGGGGCCTCGGGCGGGGCGTACCAGGAGACCCAGTACTTC

size: NA
V: TRBV5-1
D: NA
J: TRBJ1-5
CDR3: CASSGSLGDTF
DNA: TGCGCCAGCAGTGGATCCCTGGGGGATACCTTT

size: many
V: TRBV5-1
D: TRBD2
J: TRBJ2-3
CDR3: CASSLVAGGPSDTQYF
DNA: TGCGCCAGCAGCTTGGTCGCGGGAGGGCCTTCGGATACGCAGTATTTT

size: many
V: TRBV9
D: TRBD2
J: TRBJ2-5
CDR3: CASSVVSGGQETQYF
DNA: TGTGCCAGCAGCGTAGTTAGCGGGGGACAAGAGACCCAGTACTTC

size: many
V: TRBV18
D: NA
J: TRBJ2-5
CDR3: CASSPDSQETQYF
DNA: TGTGCCAGCTCACCCGACTCCCAAGAGACCCAGTACTTC

size: many
V: TRBV5-4
D: NA
J: TRBJ1-1
CDR3: CASSLSGRNTEAFF
DNA: TGTGCCAGCAGTCTCTCCGGGAGGAACACTGAAGCTTTCTTT

size: NA
V: TRBV9
D: NA
J: TRBJ2-3
CDR3: CASSARQTDADTQYF
DNA: TGTGCCAGCAGCGCCCGACAAACTGATGCAGATACGCAGTATTTT

size: many
V: TRBV5-1
D: NA
J: TRBJ2-3
CDR3: CASSLGQNTDTQYF
DNA: TGCGCCAGCAGCTTAGGACAGAACACAGATACGCAGTATTTT

size: few
V: TRBV18
D: TRBD1
J: TRBJ1-3
CDR3: CASSAVDRVGNTIYF
DNA: TGTGCCAGCTCAGCTGTTGACAGGGTCGGAAACACCATATATTTT

size: many
V: TRBV18
D: TRBD1
J: TRBJ2-7
CDR3: CASSPQGAEQYF
DNA: TGTGCCAGCTCACCACAGGGGGCCGAGCAGTACTTC

size: many
V: TRBV2
D: NA
J: TRBJ1-5
CDR3: CASRDDRGNQPQHF
DNA: TGTGCCAGCAGAGACGACAGAGGCAATCAGCCCCAGCATTTT

size: few
V: TRBV19
D: NA
J: TRBJ1-5
CDR3: CASSAPRGSYSNQPQHF
DNA: TGTGCCAGTAGCGCCCCCAGGGGATCGTATAGCAATCAGCCCCAGCATTTT

size: few
V: TRBV7-2
D: TRBD2
J: TRBJ2-7
CDR3: CASSLVGGTSLYEQYF
DNA: TGTGCCAGCAGCTTAGTGGGCGGGACTAGCCTATACGAGCAGTACTTC

size: many
V: TRBV5-1
D: TRBD2
J: TRBJ2-7
CDR3: CASSLAGGLYEQYF
DNA: TGCGCCAGCAGCCTAGCGGGAGGACTTTACGAGCAGTACTTC

size: NA
V: TRBV3-1
D: NA
J: TRBJ2-1
CDR3: CASSQGGHGKFF
DNA: TGTGCCAGCAGCCAAGGGGGGCACGGGAAGTTCTTC

size: NA
V: TRBV10-3
D: TRBD2
J: TRBJ2-3
CDR3: CAMGLAGAPDTQYF
DNA: TGTGCCATGGGACTAGCGGGGGCCCCAGATACGCAGTATTTT

size: NA
V: TRBV4-3
D: TRBD2
J: TRBJ2-3
CDR3: CASSQDSSSGSYTQYF
DNA: TGCGCCAGCAGCCAAGATTCATCTAGCGGGAGTTATACGCAGTATTTT

size: NA
V: TRBV6-2/TRBV6-3
D: NA
J: TRBJ1-2
CDR3: CASGPSGTGTQANYGYTF
DNA: TGTGCCAGCGGGCCGTCCGGGACTGGAACCCAAGCTAACTATGGCTACACCTTC

size: NA
V: TRBV30
D: NA
J: TRBJ2-1
CDR3: CAWSVGGTAYEQFF
DNA: TGTGCCTGGAGTGTAGGAGGGACAGCCTATGAGCAGTTCTTC

size: NA
V: TRBV27
D: NA
J: TRBJ1-3
CDR3: CASTQMGGSGNTIYF
DNA: TGTGCCAGCACCCAAATGGGGGGCTCTGGAAACACCATATATTTT